Following are 23 T cell receptor beta chains from one sample sequenced in a study. Only in-frame clones appear in the TCRdb table, and some are missing; sequencing was by immunoSEQ multiplex PCR. This table holds 40,000 to 55,000 clones, 93% found once. Input material: PBMCs. Receptors originate from a man aged 35-49 years with rheumatoid arthritis.

The chain couples TRBV9 to TRBJ1-1; no clear D. The CDR3 has 15 amino acids. CDR1 is SGDLS and CDR2 is YYNGEE in the germline V gene. V shed 0 bases and J shed 0 bases, with 9 bases lying between them. CDR3 sequence (DNA): TGTGCCAGCAGCGTAGGTGGGCTTATGAACACTGAAGCTTTCTTT. Translating it yields CASSVGGLMNTEAFF. Using reference TRBV9 and TRBJ1-1 for the parts outside the CDR3, the full variable domain is DSGVTQTPKHLITATGQRVTLRCSPRSGDLSVYWYQQSLDQGLQFLIQYYNGEERAKGNILERFSAQQFPDLHSELNLSSLELGDSALYFCASSVGGLMNTEAFFGQGTRLTVV.

The genes are TRBV7-2 and TRBJ1-3; TRBD1 matches at 9 bases. CDR3 length: 17 amino acids. The trim removed 1 base at V and 1 base at J, leaving 5 bases unmatched. Germline V gene data show CDR1 as SGHTA and CDR2 as FQGNSA. The CDR3 nucleotides read TGTGCCAGCAGCTTAGGCGGACAGGGGTTGTCTGGAAACACCATATATTTT. Translated: CASSLGGQGLSGNTIYF. The full variable domain, with the rest looked up from reference TRBV7-2 and TRBJ1-3, is GAGVSQSPSNKVTEKGKDVELRCDPISGHTALYWYRQSLGQGLEFLIYFQGNSAPDKSGLPSDRFSAERTGGSVSTLTIQRTQQEDSAVYLCASSLGGQGLSGNTIYFGEGSWLTVV.

The V gene is TRBV7-9, the J gene TRBJ1-1; D might be TRBD1 (5 bases). V lost 5 bases, J lost 3 bases, and 10 bases lay in between. CDR3 length: 13 residues. Germline V CDR1 and CDR2: SEHNR, FQNEAQ (reference sequence). CDR3 residues: CASSPRGDTEAFF. For the CDR3, the DNA is TGTGCCAGCAGCCCCCGGGGGGACACTGAAGCTTTCTTT.

The chain couples TRBV10-2 to TRBJ2-5, with TRBD2 matching 10 bases. The CDR3 covers 12 residues. The trim removed 8 bases at V and 4 bases at J, leaving 1 base unmatched. Germline lookup yields CDR1 WSHSY and CDR2 SAAADI. CDR3 DNA sequence: TGCGCCAGCCGACTAGCGGGAGAGACCCAGTACTTC. It encodes CASRLAGETQYF.

This clone occurred once. J is TRBJ2-1 and V is TRBV15; D may be TRBD2 (5 bases). The germline V gene encodes CDR1 LNHNV and CDR2 YYDKDF (reference sequence). The V end lost 0 bases, the J end lost 6 bases, and 9 bases lay between the germline ends. CDR3 length equals 14 residues. The CDR3 DNA reads TGTGCCACCAGCAGAGAGGAGACTACCAATGAGCAGTTCTTC. It specifies CATSREETTNEQFF. Filled out from reference TRBV15 and TRBJ2-1, the complete variable domain reads DAMVIQNPRYQVTQFGKPVTLSCSQTLNHNVMYWYQQKSSQAPKLLFHYYDKDFNNEADTPDNFQSRRPNTSFCFLDIRSPGLGDTAMYLCATSREETTNEQFFGPGTRLTVL.

This clone was detected once. This chain joins TRBV27 and TRBJ1-5; perhaps TRBD1 as D (5 bases). Trimming pared 2 bases from V and 0 bases from J, leaving 8 bases between. Germline lookup yields CDR1 MNHEY and CDR2 SMNVEV (reference sequence). This CDR3 has 15 residues. The CDR3: CASSLMGGSNQPQHF. CDR3 nucleotides: TGTGCCAGCAGTTTAATGGGGGGTAGCAATCAGCCCCAGCATTTT.

This rearrangement joins TRBV5-6 to TRBJ2-2; 7 bases are shared with TRBD2. CDR3 size: 17 residues. V dropped 1 base and J dropped 5; count of bases not matched to a gene: 11. Germline V gives CDR1 SGHDT, CDR2 YYEEEE. The CDR3 nucleotides are TGTGCCAGCAGCTTGATCGGGCTGGCTAGCGGTACCGGGGAGCTGTTTTTT. Amino acid sequence: CASSLIGLASGTGELFF.

This chain joins TRBV5-1 and TRBJ1-1; D remains ambiguous. The CDR3 runs to 13 residues. Germline CDR1 reads SGHRS; CDR2 reads YFSETQ. V dropped 2 bases and J dropped 2 bases, with 7 bases sitting between them. The CDR3 loop is CASSFRSNTEAFF. The CDR3 DNA follows: TGCGCCAGCAGCTTTAGGAGCAACACTGAAGCTTTCTTT. The whole variable domain, remainder taken from reference TRBV5-1 and TRBJ1-1, is KAGVTQTPRYLIKTRGQQVTLSCSPISGHRSVSWYQQTPGQGLQFLFEYFSETQRNKGNFPGRFSGRQFSNSRSEMNVSTLELGDSALYLCASSFRSNTEAFFGQGTRLTVV.

V gene TRBV7-2 combines with J gene TRBJ1-6; 8 bases are shared with TRBD1. CDR3 length equals 16 residues. The ends lost 1 base at V and 10 bases at J; junction bases unmatched: 9. Per germline, CDR1 SGHTA and CDR2 FQGNSA. CDR3 sequence (DNA): TGTGCCAGCAGCTTAGGGGGCACAGGGGGTGGGTCACCCCTCCACTTT. Residues: CASSLGGTGGGSPLHF. The full variable domain, completed using reference TRBV7-2 and TRBJ1-6, is GAGVSQSPSNKVTEKGKDVELRCDPISGHTALYWYRQSLGQGLEFLIYFQGNSAPDKSGLPSDRFSAERTGGSVSTLTIQRTQQEDSAVYLCASSLGGTGGGSPLHFGNGTRLTVT.

With regard to this clone: The sample has other DNA sequences that encode this CDR3 too. The V and J genes are TRBV29-1 and TRBJ2-7; 8 positions match TRBD1. J lost 2 bases, V lost 6 bases, and 3 bases had no gene match. The germline gives CDR1 SQVTM, CDR2 ANQGSEA. This CDR3 is built from 12 residues. The chain's CDR3 is CSVRQGTYEQYF. In nucleotides, the CDR3 is TGCAGCGTGAGACAGGGGACCTACGAGCAGTACTTC.

This clone is labeled medium-sized. The genes are TRBV18 and TRBJ2-2; no definite D call. The CDR3 totals 11 residues. The germline V and J ends were trimmed by 4 bases and 6 bases, with 3 bases remaining between them. The V gene's germline CDR1 is KGHSH and CDR2 LQKENI. Written as DNA, the CDR3 is TGTGCCAGCTCACTTTCCGGGGAGCTGTTTTTT. It yields the protein CASSLSGELFF.

The chain is built from TRBV3-1 (or the pseudogene TRBV3-2) and TRBJ2-1, with 13 bases lining up with TRBD2. V dropped 2 bases and J dropped 6; count of bases not matched to a gene: 1. Per the germline V gene, CDR1 is LGHDT and CDR2 is YNNKEL (reference sequence). The CDR3 consists of 15 residues. In DNA form, the CDR3 reads TGTGCCAGCAGCCAACGGACTAGCGGGAGCAATGAGCAGTTCTTC. Amino acid sequence: CASSQRTSGSNEQFF.

The chain recombines TRBV7-9 with TRBJ1-4; no reliable D call. The length of the CDR3 is 14 residues. Trimming pared 5 bases from V and 6 bases from J, leaving 13 bases between. Germline CDR1 SEHNR, CDR2 FQNEAQ (reference sequence). CDR3 region: CASSPFQSDEKLFF. The CDR3 coding sequence is TGTGCCAGCAGCCCCTTTCAATCCGATGAAAAACTGTTTTTT.

The rearrangement links TRBV6-1 to TRBJ1-2; D is uncertain. Looked up from germline, CDR1 is MNHNS and CDR2 is SASEGT. CDR3 size: 13 residues. Trimming took 6 bases from V and 6 from J, leaving 14 bases between them. CDR3 amino acids: CASSSDTVDGYTF. The CDR3, as DNA: TGTGCCAGCAGCTCAGACACCGTTGATGGCTACACCTTC.

The gene calls are TRBV15 and TRBJ2-1, with D tentatively TRBD2 (5 bases). CDR1 is LNHNV and CDR2 is YYDKDF in the germline V gene (reference sequence). Trimming pared 4 bases from V and 0 bases from J, leaving 10 bases between. The CDR3 is 15 amino acids. DNA of the CDR3: TGTGCCACCAGCATACGGGGTAACTCCTACAATGAGCAGTTCTTC. This sequence encodes CATSIRGNSYNEQFF.

The chain employs TRBV28 and TRBJ1-5; the D is unclear. The V and J ends lost 6 bases and 11 bases respectively, with 32 bases between them. Germline V CDR1 and CDR2: MDHEN, SYDVKM. The CDR3 is 18 amino acids. The CDR3 sequence is CASSASVGKTWGIVSQHF. As DNA, the CDR3 is TGTGCCAGCAGCGCATCCGTCGGCAAAACCTGGGGAATCGTGTCCCAGCATTTT.

The chain carries TRBV7-9 and TRBJ1-2; D is ambiguous. CDR3 length: 16 amino acids. The V end lost 4 bases, the J end lost 1 base, and 16 bases lay between the germline ends. Germline CDR1 is SEHNR and CDR2 is FQNEAQ (reference sequence). The CDR3 is CASSSPSHGLNYGYTF. The CDR3 nucleotides read TGTGCCAGCAGCTCTCCGTCTCACGGGCTTAACTATGGCTACACCTTC. Variable domain in full (rest from reference TRBV7-9 and TRBJ1-2): DTGVSQNPRHKITKRGQNVTFRCDPISEHNRLYWYRQTLGQGPEFLTYFQNEAQLEKSRLLSDRFSAERPKGSFSTLEIQRTEQGDSAMYLCASSSPSHGLNYGYTFGSGTRLTVV.

This clone was found once. The rearrangement uses TRBV2 and TRBJ1-3; TRBD1 aligns across 8 bases. Per the germline V gene, CDR1 is SNHLY and CDR2 is FYNNEI. Trimming took 2 bases from V and 2 from J; bases not matched to a gene: 5. The CDR3 has 16 amino acids. For the CDR3, the DNA is TGTGCCAGCAGTGAAAGGACAGGGCGAGCTGGAAACACCATATATTTT. It specifies CASSERTGRAGNTIYF.

V and J are TRBV12-3 or TRBV12-4 and TRBJ2-7, with D uncertain. The V gene lost 5 bases and the J gene lost 1 base, with 3 bases spanning the gap. The CDR3 extends over 11 amino acids. CDR3 sequence (DNA): TGTGCCAGCAGTCCGTCCTACGAGCAGTACTTC. Its protein is CASSPSYEQYF.

V is TRBV6-5 and J is TRBJ2-5; tentative D call: TRBD1 (7 bases). There are 13 residues in the CDR3. Per the germline V gene, CDR1 is MNHEY and CDR2 is SVGAGI. With 8 bases removed from V and 7 bases from J, the gap between germline ends came to 17 bases. The CDR3, as DNA: TGTGCCAGCTTCTCACAGGGGCGGGGGACCCAGTACTTC. Translating it yields CASFSQGRGTQYF.

The chain uses TRBV10-1 and TRBJ2-1, with 13 bases matching TRBD2. After removal of 8 bases from V and 0 bases from J, the junction contained 4 bases not matched to a gene. Germline V gene data show CDR1 as WNHNN and CDR2 as SYGVQD (reference sequence). The CDR3 has 16 amino acids. The CDR3 DNA is TGCGCCAGCGCCGGACTAGCGGGGGCCTCCTACAATGAGCAGTTCTTC. Protein product: CASAGLAGASYNEQFF.

The rearrangement uses TRBV11-1 and TRBJ2-7, with 8 bases fitting TRBD1. V lost 0 bases and J lost 6; bases outside the gene matches: 7. This CDR3 spans 15 amino acids. Germline V CDR1 and CDR2: SGHAT, FQDESV (reference sequence). The CDR3 reads CASSLARGQVAEQYF. As DNA, the CDR3 is TGTGCCAGCAGCTTAGCGCGGGGACAGGTAGCCGAGCAGTACTTC. Looking up the rest from reference TRBV11-1 and TRBJ2-7 gives the full variable domain: EAEVAQSPRYKITEKSQAVAFWCDPISGHATLYWYRQILGQGPELLVQFQDESVVDDSQLPKDRFSAERLKGVDSTLKIQPAELGDSAMYLCASSLARGQVAEQYFGPGTRLTVT.

The V gene is TRBV19, the J gene TRBJ1-2; TRBD1 might be the D (5 bases). CDR1 is LNHDA and CDR2 is SQIVND in the germline V gene (reference sequence). CDR3 length: 16 residues. With 3 bases removed from V and 4 bases from J, the gap between germline ends came to 18 bases. This CDR3 is CASSMGSGREVYGYTF. CDR3 DNA sequence: TGTGCCAGTAGTATGGGGAGTGGCAGGGAAGTCTATGGCTACACCTTC. The full variable domain, in which reference TRBV19 and TRBJ1-2 provide the parts outside the CDR3, is DGGITQSPKYLFRKEGQNVTLSCEQNLNHDAMYWYRQDPGQGLRLIYYSQIVNDFQKGDIAEGYSVSREKKESFPLTVTSAQKNPTAFYLCASSMGSGREVYGYTFGSGTRLTVV.